The next 23 T cell receptor beta chains were all read from a single sample in a study of T cells in Graves' hyperthyroidism and ophthalmopathy. RNA transcripts yielded amplified TCR beta CDR3 regions. TCR CDR3 underwent first-round RT-PCR with the HTBI primer set. MiXCR, applied by TCRdb to the multiplex PCR reads, yields one record per CDR3 protein. The sample includes more than 300,000 distinct CDR3 sequences, about 17% of them seen just once. Input material: blood. The receptors come from a woman aged 25 to 39 with Graves' hyperthyroidism that later progressed to Graves' ophthalmopathy.

This clonotype has only a few counts. CDR3 coding DNA: TGTGCCAGCAGTCTGTGGACTAGCCAAGAGACCCAGTACTTC. Translation: CASSLWTSQETQYF. V is TRBV28 and J is TRBJ2-5, with 7 bases aligning to TRBD2. CDR1 is MDHEN, CDR2 SYDVKM, per germline. The CDR3 length is 14 residues. V lost 5 bases to trimming and J lost 1 base; unmatched junction nucleotides: 4.

A few counts support this clonotype. The chain uses TRBV29-1 and TRBJ1-2; 8 nucleotides align to TRBD1. This CDR3 has 15 amino acids. Germline trimming cut 1 base from V and 5 bases from J; bases unmatched to any gene: 9. Germline values: CDR1 SQVTM, CDR2 ANQGSEA. CDR3 protein: CSVEGWRTGSYGYTF. Here the CDR3 DNA reads TGCAGCGTTGAAGGGTGGCGGACAGGGTCGTATGGCTACACCTTC.

This clonotype was recorded at least ten times. The chain combines TRBV24-1 with TRBJ2-1; 9 bases line up with TRBD1. V dropped 5 bases and J dropped 7; count of bases not matched to a gene: 5. CDR1 and CDR2 (germline): KGHDR, SFDVKD. The length of the CDR3 is 14 residues. Here the CDR3 reads CATSGGQGLNEQFF. The CDR3 DNA sequence: TGTGCCACCAGTGGGGGACAGGGTTTGAATGAGCAGTTCTTC.

This clonotype occurred many times. The rearrangement uses TRBV12-5 and TRBJ2-1; D is ambiguous. The CDR3 is made up of 11 amino acids. V lost 3 bases to trimming and J lost 10 bases, with 7 bases between them. Per the germline V gene, CDR1 is LGHNT and CDR2 is FRNRAP. The CDR3: CASGLRPEQFF. As DNA, the CDR3 is TGTGCTAGTGGTTTACGGCCAGAGCAGTTCTTC. The variable domain in full, with the rest retrieved from reference TRBV12-5 and TRBJ2-1, is DARVTQTPRHKVTEMGQEVTMRCQPILGHNTVFWYRQTMMQGLELLAYFRNRAPLDDSGMPKDRFSAEMPDATLATLKIQPSEPRDSAVYFCASGLRPEQFFGPGTRLTVL.

This clonotype was seen a handful of times. A read error may be the cause here, since a much bigger clone is one base away. This chain connects TRBV12-3 or TRBV12-4 to TRBJ2-5; no clear D. This CDR3 region has 14 residues. V lost 6 bases and J 2 bases, leaving 13 bases between the germline ends. The CDR3 region is CASSTPSEQETQYF. The CDR3 region has the DNA TGTGCCAGCAGCACCCCGTCCGAACAAGAGACCCAGTACTTC.

This chain uses TRBV6-4 with TRBJ2-2, with TRBD2 identical over 11 bases. The J segment lost 6 bases and the V segment lost 3 bases, leaving 0 bases of the junction unmatched. Germline-derived CDR1 and CDR2 are MRHNA and SNTAGT. The CDR3 runs to 14 residues. The CDR3 reads CASSELAGAGELFF. CDR3 coding DNA: TGTGCCAGCAGTGAACTAGCGGGGGCCGGGGAGCTGTTTTTT.

This clonotype is a singleton in its sample. The V and J genes are TRBV11-2 and TRBJ2-7, with TRBD2 matching 12 bases. The germline V gene has CDR1 SGHAT and CDR2 FQNNGV. The CDR3 loop spans 16 amino acids. V lost 10 bases and J lost 4; bases outside the gene matches: 14. CDR3 region: CATTDLTSGSGYEQYF. The CDR3 nucleotides read TGTGCCACCACGGACTTGACTAGCGGGAGTGGGTACGAGCAGTACTTC.

This clonotype was seen ten or more times. The V and J genes are TRBV5-1 and TRBJ2-3; D remains ambiguous. Germline V lookup: CDR1 SGHRS, CDR2 YFSETQ. The CDR3 contains 16 residues. V lost 0 bases and J 0 bases, leaving 11 bases between the germline ends. CDR3 region: CASSLGRYSSTDTQYF. The CDR3 DNA sequence: TGCGCCAGCAGCTTGGGTCGGTACTCTAGCACAGATACGCAGTATTTT.

In its sample, this clonotype was seen a few times. This chain joins TRBV5-6 and TRBJ2-1, with 9 positions matching TRBD2. Per the germline V gene, CDR1 is SGHDT and CDR2 is YYEEEE. V lost 0 bases, J lost 7 bases, and 14 bases stayed unmatched. The CDR3 is 18 amino acids. In nucleotides, the CDR3 is TGTGCCAGCAGCTTGGCCAATAGGGGCGGGGGGGCCACGAATGAGCAGTTCTTC. Translating it yields CASSLANRGGGATNEQFF.

This clonotype has ten or more counts. The chain has TRBV27 and TRBJ2-5, with TRBD2 matching over 14 bases. The ends lost 5 bases at V and 4 bases at J; junction bases unmatched: 9. The CDR3 covers 17 residues. Germline V gives CDR1 MNHEY, CDR2 SMNVEV (reference sequence). The CDR3 DNA sequence: TGTGCCAGCAGTGCCCTGACTAGCGGGGGGGCTAGAGAGACCCAGTACTTC. As protein: CASSALTSGGARETQYF.

This clonotype was recorded at least ten times. The J gene is TRBJ1-2, the V gene TRBV12-3 or TRBV12-4, with 8 positions matching TRBD1. This CDR3 is built from 13 residues. Germline trimming cut 6 bases from V and 8 bases from J; bases unmatched to any gene: 8. The CDR3 DNA reads TGTGCCAGCAGAAAGCAGGGGGACAGGGGCTACACCTTC. Translating it yields CASRKQGDRGYTF.

This clonotype was detected only a few times. The V call is TRBV6-1, the J call TRBJ1-5; maybe TRBD1 (5 bases). The V gene's germline CDR1 is MNHNS and CDR2 SASEGT. The CDR3 is 15 residues long. Trimming pared 3 bases from V and 7 bases from J, leaving 16 bases between. CDR3 loop: CASSETQDGAQPQHF. The CDR3 DNA reads as TGTGCCAGCAGTGAGACTCAGGATGGGGCACAGCCCCAGCATTTT.

This clonotype has a count of ten or more. The V and J genes are TRBV13 and TRBJ2-3, with D hard to call. The germline CDR1 and CDR2 sequences are PRHDT and FYEKMQ (reference sequence). V was cut by 4 bases and J by 2 bases, with 13 bases left in between. The CDR3 has 15 amino acids. CDR3 in amino acids: CASSSMQWNTDTQYF. The DNA of the CDR3 is TGTGCCAGCAGCTCCATGCAGTGGAACACAGATACGCAGTATTTT.

This chain links TRBV29-1 with TRBJ2-5, with 7 nucleotides matching TRBD2. The CDR3 consists of 14 residues. Germline V lookup: CDR1 SQVTM, CDR2 ANQGSEA. The CDR3 protein is CTVDSAGVAETQYF. CDR3 nucleotides: TGCACCGTCGATAGCGCGGGAGTAGCAGAGACCCAGTACTTC. Combining the CDR3 with reference TRBV29-1 and TRBJ2-5 gives the whole variable domain SAVISQKPSRDICQRGTSLTIQCQVDSQVTMMFWYRQQPGQSLTLIATANQGSEATYESGFVIDKFPISRPNLTFSTLTVSNMSPEDSSIYLCTVDSAGVAETQYFGPGTRLLVL.

About this clonotype: This may arise from a read error, as a much more abundant clone is one base away. The chain uses TRBV12-3 or TRBV12-4 and TRBJ1-5, with 8 bases identical to TRBD1. The CDR3 is 15 amino acids. V trimming: 5 bases; J trimming: 11 bases; junction bases outside the gene matches: 14. CDR3 sequence reads: CASSSQDRAIGSQHF. The CDR3 bases are TGTGCCAGCAGTAGCCAGGACAGGGCAATCGGGTCCCAGCATTTT.

The rearrangement uses TRBV12-5 and TRBJ2-3; D not resolved. This CDR3 is 15 amino acids long. V shed 1 base and J shed 0 bases, with 8 bases lying between them. CDR1 and CDR2 from the germline V gene are LGHNT and FRNRAP. For the CDR3, the DNA is TGTGCTAGTGGTTTGGGACATGGAAGCACAGATACGCAGTATTTT. It specifies CASGLGHGSTDTQYF.

The rearrangement uses TRBV29-1 and TRBJ1-5; TRBD1 might be the D (6 bases). The CDR3 sequence is 13 residues long. The V end was cut by 4 bases, the J end by 3 bases, with 10 bases between. The germline V gene encodes CDR1 SQVTM and CDR2 ANQGSEA. For the CDR3, the DNA is TGCAGCGTTGCGGGACAAGTCAATCAGCCCCAGCATTTT. The encoded protein is CSVAGQVNQPQHF.

This chain uses TRBV15 with TRBJ2-7; D call uncertain. Per the germline V gene, CDR1 is LNHNV and CDR2 is YYDKDF (reference sequence). V dropped 3 bases and J dropped 3 bases, with 12 bases sitting between them. This CDR3 comprises 14 residues. The CDR3 bases are TGTGCCACCAGCAGCCCTACCACTCTCTACGAGCAGTACTTC. Amino acid sequence: CATSSPTTLYEQYF.

This sequence joins TRBV20-1 and TRBJ1-1; 9 bases are shared with TRBD1. V lost 4 bases, J lost 2 bases, and 5 bases stayed unmatched. CDR1 is DFQATT, CDR2 SNEGSKA, per germline (reference sequence). CDR3 length: 14 residues. The CDR3 spells CSAIRTGDNTEAFF. Here the CDR3 DNA reads TGCAGTGCTATCCGGACAGGGGACAACACTGAAGCTTTCTTT.

V and J are TRBV15 and TRBJ2-1, with TRBD2 identical over 11 bases. The V gene end was trimmed by 0 bases and the J gene end by 8 bases; junction bases not matched to a gene: 9. Germline lookup yields CDR1 LNHNV and CDR2 YYDKDF (reference sequence). CDR3 length: 17 amino acids. CDR3 amino acids: CATSRDLAGGPLDEQFF. CDR3 DNA: TGTGCCACCAGCAGAGATTTAGCGGGGGGGCCATTGGATGAGCAGTTCTTC.

This clonotype has at least ten counts. This rearrangement joins TRBV24-1 to TRBJ2-1, with D possibly matching TRBD2 (7 bases). The CDR3 is 14 residues long. Germline CDR1 is KGHDR and CDR2 is SFDVKD. V lost 6 bases to trimming and J lost 4 bases, with 12 bases between them. The CDR3 sequence is CATSLRGGYNEQFF. CDR3 coding DNA: TGTGCCACCAGTCTTAGGGGGGGGTACAATGAGCAGTTCTTC.

This clonotype has at least ten counts. The V call is TRBV6-1, the J call TRBJ1-1; the D is unclear. With 3 bases removed from V and 0 bases from J, the gap between germline ends came to 17 bases. Germline V gene data show CDR1 as MNHNS and CDR2 as SASEGT. CDR3 size: 17 residues. For the CDR3, the DNA is TGTGCCAGCAGTGAGTTGGAGGTTGCAACTATGAACACTGAAGCTTTCTTT. Amino acid sequence: CASSELEVATMNTEAFF.

Many counts were recorded for this clonotype. This rearrangement joins TRBV11-2 to TRBJ2-1, with D possibly TRBD1 on 5 matching bases. The V and J ends lost 5 bases and 6 bases respectively, with 14 bases between them. The CDR3 is 14 residues long. Germline V CDR1 and CDR2: SGHAT, FQNNGV. CDR3 sequence reads: CASSPTDTGNEQFF. CDR3 DNA: TGTGCCAGCAGCCCTACGGACACCGGCAATGAGCAGTTCTTC.